These T cell receptor beta chains were read from a single sample in a study of T-cell memory formation after mild COVID-19. MiXCR, applied by TCRdb to the 5' RACE reads, yields one record per CDR3 protein. The table shows about 160,000 distinct CDR3 sequences, with around a third occurring only once. The sample comprised PBMCs or a T cell subset sorted from them (not recorded which). The origin of the receptors is an adult woman who had mild COVID-19 (a few samples of this study predate the infection). Cell type and time point are not known. Both conserved end residues are part of each CDR3. D genes are given only for firm matches. Clone size is shown for a subset of rows, as once, few, many or a class of expanded clone.

V: TRBV7-9
D: TRBD1
J: TRBJ1-4
size: .
CDR3: CASSLGTGGEKGEKLFF
DNA: TGTGCCAGCAGCCTTGGGACAGGGGGAGAAAAGGGCGAAAAACTGTTTTTT

V: TRBV7-9
D: TRBD1
J: TRBJ2-7
size: few
CDR3: CASSTTARQGFYEQYF
DNA: TGTGCCAGCAGCACCACCGCTCGACAGGGATTCTACGAGCAGTACTTC

V: TRBV25-1
D: TRBD1
J: TRBJ2-3
size: few
CDR3: CASAGTGYGTQYF
DNA: TGTGCCAGCGCCGGGACAGGCTACGGTACGCAGTATTTT

V: TRBV20-1
D: TRBD1
J: TRBJ2-3
size: .
CDR3: CSAGTGGRGDTQYF
DNA: TGCAGTGCGGGGACAGGGGGTCGAGGAGATACGCAGTATTTT

V: TRBV12-3/TRBV12-4
D: .
J: TRBJ1-1
size: .
CDR3: CASSLRGENTEAFF
DNA: TGTGCCAGCAGTTTACGGGGCGAGAACACTGAAGCTTTCTTT

V: TRBV29-1
D: .
J: TRBJ1-1
size: few
CDR3: CSVSFRGGTEAFF
DNA: TGCAGCGTCTCTTTCAGGGGCGGGACTGAAGCTTTCTTT

V: TRBV12-3/TRBV12-4
D: TRBD2
J: TRBJ2-3
size: .
CDR3: CASRSLSGNTDTQYF
DNA: TGTGCCTCCCGCAGTCTTAGCGGGAACACAGATACGCAGTATTTT

V: TRBV3-1
D: TRBD2
J: TRBJ2-1
size: .
CDR3: CASSETSGVYNEQFF
DNA: TGTGCCAGCAGCGAAACTAGCGGAGTTTACAATGAGCAGTTCTTC

V: TRBV5-1
D: TRBD1
J: TRBJ1-1
size: .
CDR3: CASSLFETGVTEAFF
DNA: TGCGCCAGCAGCTTGTTTGAGACAGGGGTGACTGAAGCTTTCTTT

V: TRBV3-1
D: .
J: TRBJ1-1
size: few
CDR3: CASSQEGGGTEAFF
DNA: TGTGCCAGCAGCCAAGAGGGGGGAGGAACTGAAGCTTTCTTT

V: TRBV29-1
D: .
J: TRBJ2-6
size: many
CDR3: CSVDQASGANVLTF
DNA: TGCAGCGTTGATCAGGCCTCTGGGGCCAACGTCCTGACTTTC

V: TRBV7-8
D: TRBD1
J: TRBJ2-5
size: few
CDR3: CASSLVSNRGETQYF
DNA: TGTGCCAGCAGCTTAGTTTCTAACAGGGGAGAGACCCAGTACTTC

V: TRBV30
D: .
J: TRBJ2-2
size: few
CDR3: CAWRKGSNTGELFF
DNA: TGTGCCTGGAGAAAAGGCTCTAACACCGGGGAGCTGTTTTTT

V: TRBV5-1
D: TRBD1
J: TRBJ1-2
size: .
CDR3: CASSSVTGRNYGYTF
DNA: TGCGCCAGCAGCTCGGTGACAGGGAGAAACTATGGCTACACCTTC

V: TRBV20-1
D: .
J: TRBJ2-7
size: few
CDR3: CSQPPNEQYF
DNA: TGCAGTCAACCCCCTAACGAGCAGTACTTC

V: TRBV11-2
D: .
J: TRBJ2-7
size: .
CDR3: CASSSGGFAYEQYF
DNA: TGTGCCAGCAGCTCTGGAGGGTTTGCCTACGAGCAGTACTTC

V: TRBV5-1
D: .
J: TRBJ2-5
size: .
CDR3: CASGPGPAEETQYF
DNA: TGCGCCAGCGGCCCCGGACCTGCGGAAGAGACCCAGTACTTC

V: TRBV6-6
D: TRBD1
J: TRBJ1-5
size: .
CDR3: CASLAGQGAYQPQHF
DNA: TGTGCCAGCCTCGCGGGGCAGGGGGCATATCAGCCCCAGCATTTT

V: TRBV27
D: TRBD1
J: TRBJ1-2
size: .
CDR3: CASSLSVGGTGGSYGYTF
DNA: TGTGCCAGCAGTTTATCCGTCGGGGGGACAGGGGGGTCCTATGGCTACACCTTC

V: TRBV7-3
D: .
J: TRBJ2-3
size: few
CDR3: CASSLGPGGSDTQYF
DNA: TGTGCCAGCAGCTTAGGGCCGGGTGGTTCAGATACGCAGTATTTT

V: TRBV7-9
D: TRBD1
J: TRBJ1-2
size: few
CDR3: CASSPPGGSYGYTF
DNA: TGTGCCAGCAGCCCGCCAGGGGGCTCCTATGGCTACACCTTC

V: TRBV7-9
D: TRBD1
J: TRBJ1-2
size: few
CDR3: CASSLDQAGGNGYTF
DNA: TGTGCCAGCAGCTTAGACCAAGCAGGGGGCAATGGCTACACCTTC